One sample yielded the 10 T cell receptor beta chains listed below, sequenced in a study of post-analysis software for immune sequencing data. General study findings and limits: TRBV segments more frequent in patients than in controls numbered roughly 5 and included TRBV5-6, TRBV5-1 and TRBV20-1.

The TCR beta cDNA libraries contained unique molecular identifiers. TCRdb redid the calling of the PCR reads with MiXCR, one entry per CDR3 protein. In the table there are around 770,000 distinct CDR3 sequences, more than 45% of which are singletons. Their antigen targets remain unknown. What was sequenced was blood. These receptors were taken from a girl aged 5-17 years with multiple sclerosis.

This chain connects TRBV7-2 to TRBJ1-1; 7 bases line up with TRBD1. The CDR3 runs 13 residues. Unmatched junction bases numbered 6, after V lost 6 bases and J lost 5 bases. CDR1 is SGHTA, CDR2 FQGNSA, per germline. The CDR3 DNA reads TGTGCCAGCAGTTCGGAGGGGGCGACTGAAGCTTTCTTT. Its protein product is CASSSEGATEAFF.

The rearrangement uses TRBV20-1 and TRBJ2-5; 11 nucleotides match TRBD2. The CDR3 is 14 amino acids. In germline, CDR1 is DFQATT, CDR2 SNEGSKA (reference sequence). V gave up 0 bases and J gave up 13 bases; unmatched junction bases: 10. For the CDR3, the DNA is TGCAGTGCTAGAGACTTCACTAGCGGGAGTATCCGGTACTTC. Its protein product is CSARDFTSGSIRYF.

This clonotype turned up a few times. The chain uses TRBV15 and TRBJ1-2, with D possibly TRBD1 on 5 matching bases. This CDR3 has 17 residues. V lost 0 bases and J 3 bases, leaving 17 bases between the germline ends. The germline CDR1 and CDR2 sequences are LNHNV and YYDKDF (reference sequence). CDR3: CATSRDSVDGDYYGYTF. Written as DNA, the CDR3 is TGTGCCACCAGCAGAGATTCGGTTGACGGGGACTACTATGGCTACACCTTC.

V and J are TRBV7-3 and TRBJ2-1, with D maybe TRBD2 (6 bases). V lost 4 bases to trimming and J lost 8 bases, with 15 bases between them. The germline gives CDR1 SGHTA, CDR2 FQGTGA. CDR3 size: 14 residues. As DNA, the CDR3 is TGTGCCAGCAGCTCTACATGGGGAGGCGATGAGCAGTTCTTC. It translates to CASSSTWGGDEQFF.

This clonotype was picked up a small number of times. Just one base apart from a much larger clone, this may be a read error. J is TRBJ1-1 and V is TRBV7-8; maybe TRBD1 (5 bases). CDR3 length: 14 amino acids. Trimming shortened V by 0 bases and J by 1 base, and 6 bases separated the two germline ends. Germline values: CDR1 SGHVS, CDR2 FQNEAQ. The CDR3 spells CASSLAGENTEAFF. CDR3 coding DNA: TGTGCCAGCAGCTTAGCAGGGGAGAACACTGAAGCTTTCTTT.

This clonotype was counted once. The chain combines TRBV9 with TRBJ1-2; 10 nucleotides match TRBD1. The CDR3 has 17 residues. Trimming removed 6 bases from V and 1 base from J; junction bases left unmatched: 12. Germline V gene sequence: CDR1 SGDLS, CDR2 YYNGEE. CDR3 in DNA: TGTGCCAGCACGCAGACAGGGGGCTCCCCACTTAACTATGGCTACACCTTC. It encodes CASTQTGGSPLNYGYTF.

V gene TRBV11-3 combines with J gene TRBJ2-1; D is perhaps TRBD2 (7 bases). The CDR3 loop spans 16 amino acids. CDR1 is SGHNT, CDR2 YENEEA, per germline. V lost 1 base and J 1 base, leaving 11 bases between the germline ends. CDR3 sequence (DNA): TGTGCCAGCAGCTTAGGAGGGGGAGGGTCCTACAATGAGCAGTTCTTC. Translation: CASSLGGGGSYNEQFF.

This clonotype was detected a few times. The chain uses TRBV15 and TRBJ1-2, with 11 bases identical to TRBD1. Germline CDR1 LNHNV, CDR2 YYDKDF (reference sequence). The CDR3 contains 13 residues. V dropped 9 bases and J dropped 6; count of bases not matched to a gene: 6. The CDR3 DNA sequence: TGTGCCACGGGGGACAGGGGGGAGAATGGCTACACCTTC. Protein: CATGDRGENGYTF. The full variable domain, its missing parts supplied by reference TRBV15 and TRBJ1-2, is DAMVIQNPRYQVTQFGKPVTLSCSQTLNHNVMYWYQQKSSQAPKLLFHYYDKDFNNEADTPDNFQSRRPNTSFCFLDIRSPGLGDTAMYLCATGDRGENGYTFGSGTRLTVV.

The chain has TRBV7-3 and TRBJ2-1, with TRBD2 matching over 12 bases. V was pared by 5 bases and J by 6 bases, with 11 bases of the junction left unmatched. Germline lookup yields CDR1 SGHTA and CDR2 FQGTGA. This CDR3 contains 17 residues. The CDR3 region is CASSPLGLAGGRNEQFF. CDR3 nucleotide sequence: TGTGCCAGCAGCCCGCTCGGGCTAGCGGGAGGGCGCAATGAGCAGTTCTTC.

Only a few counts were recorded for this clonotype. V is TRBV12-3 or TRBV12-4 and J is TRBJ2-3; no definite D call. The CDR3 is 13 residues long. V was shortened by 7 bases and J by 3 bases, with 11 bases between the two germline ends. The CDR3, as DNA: TGTGCCAGCAAACGCCGTGTAACAGATACGCAGTATTTT. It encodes CASKRRVTDTQYF.